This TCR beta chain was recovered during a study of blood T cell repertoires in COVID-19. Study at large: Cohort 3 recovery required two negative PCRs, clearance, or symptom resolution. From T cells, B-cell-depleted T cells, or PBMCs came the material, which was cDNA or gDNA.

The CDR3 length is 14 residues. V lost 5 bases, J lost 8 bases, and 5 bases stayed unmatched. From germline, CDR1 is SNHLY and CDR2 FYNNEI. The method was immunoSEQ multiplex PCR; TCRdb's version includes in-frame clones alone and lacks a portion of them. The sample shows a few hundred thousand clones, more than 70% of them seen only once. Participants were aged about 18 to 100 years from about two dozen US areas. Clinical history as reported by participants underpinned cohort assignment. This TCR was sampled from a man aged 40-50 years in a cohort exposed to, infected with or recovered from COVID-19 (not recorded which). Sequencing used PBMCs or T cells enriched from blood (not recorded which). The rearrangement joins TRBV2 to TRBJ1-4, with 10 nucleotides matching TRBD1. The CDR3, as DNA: TGTGCCAGCAGTACAGACAGGGGGCAAGAAAAACTGTTTTTT. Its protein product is CASSTDRGQEKLFF.